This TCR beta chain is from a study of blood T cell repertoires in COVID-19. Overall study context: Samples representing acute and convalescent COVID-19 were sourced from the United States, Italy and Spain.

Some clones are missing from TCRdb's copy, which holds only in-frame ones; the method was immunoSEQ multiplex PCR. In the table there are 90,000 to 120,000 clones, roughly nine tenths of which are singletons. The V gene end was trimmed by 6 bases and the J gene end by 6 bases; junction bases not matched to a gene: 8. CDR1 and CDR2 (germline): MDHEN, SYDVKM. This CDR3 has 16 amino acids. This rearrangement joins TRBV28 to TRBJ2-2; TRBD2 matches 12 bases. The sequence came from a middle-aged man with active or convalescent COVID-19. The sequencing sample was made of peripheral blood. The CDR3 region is CASRLAGGRSSGELFF. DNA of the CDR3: TGTGCCAGCAGGCTAGCGGGAGGGAGGAGTTCCGGGGAGCTGTTTTTT.